The 24 T cell receptor beta chains below come from one sample, sequenced in a study of CD8 T cells in Susac syndrome. RNA amounts of about 0.45 to 1 ug underwent reverse transcription with random hexamers. TCRdb reprocessed the immunoSEQ multiplex PCR reads with MiXCR, giving one entry per CDR3 protein. The data hold tens of thousands of distinct CDR3 sequences, with 85% to 95% observed a single time. The sequenced material came from CD8+ T cells from PBMCs. The receptors originated from a human donor in good health.

The V and J genes are TRBV27 and TRBJ1-6; 7 bases match TRBD1. This CDR3 region has 14 residues. The V segment lost 6 bases and the J segment 7 bases; nucleotides outside the gene matches: 6. CDR1 is MNHEY, CDR2 SMNVEV, per germline (reference sequence). CDR3 residues: CASRQGVRNSPLHF. For the CDR3, the DNA is TGTGCCAGCAGGCAGGGGGTGAGAAATTCACCCCTCCACTTT.

The J gene is TRBJ2-1, the V gene TRBV5-1; D not resolved. CDR3 size: 13 residues. Trimming took 4 bases from V and 8 from J, leaving 13 bases between them. Per germline, CDR1 SGHRS and CDR2 YFSETQ. The CDR3: CASSPDSGDEQFF. CDR3 in DNA: TGCGCCAGCAGCCCGGATTCCGGCGATGAGCAGTTCTTC.

The V call is TRBV7-2, the J call TRBJ1-1; D is undetermined. Germline assignment: CDR1 SGHTA and CDR2 FQGNSA. There are 11 residues in the CDR3. Trimming took off 8 bases at V and 3 bases at J, with 7 bases between the two ends. CDR3 DNA sequence: TGTGCCAGCGTTCGGTACACTGAAGCTTTCTTT. Translated, it gives CASVRYTEAFF.

This chain links TRBV10-2 with TRBJ2-7; D is undetermined. The CDR3 length is 13 residues. Trimming removed 0 bases at V and 3 bases at J, with 6 bases between. Germline-derived CDR1 and CDR2 are WSHSY and SAAADI. CDR3 nucleotide sequence: TGCGCCAGCAGTGAGTCGAAAAGCTACGAGCAGTACTTC. Protein sequence: CASSESKSYEQYF.

V is TRBV7-9 and J is TRBJ1-1; D is unresolved. Germline V CDR1 and CDR2: SEHNR, FQNEAQ (reference sequence). Trimming left V 6 bases short and J 1 base short, with 15 bases between. This CDR3 has 15 residues. In nucleotides, the CDR3 is TGTGCCAGCAGTTTACGGTCTGACGGGAACACTGAAGCTTTCTTT. Translation: CASSLRSDGNTEAFF.

V usage is TRBV19 and J usage is TRBJ2-1; the D call may be TRBD1 or TRBD2 (5 bases each). V was clipped by 10 bases and J by 6 bases, with 16 bases between them. This CDR3 has 13 amino acids. Per the germline V gene, CDR1 is LNHDA and CDR2 is SQIVND (reference sequence). The CDR3 loop is CATHLRGVNEQFF. The CDR3 DNA reads TGTGCCACCCACCTCAGAGGGGTCAATGAGCAGTTCTTC.

This chain joins TRBV15 and TRBJ2-7, with 10 bases identical to TRBD1. Germline V lookup: CDR1 LNHNV, CDR2 YYDKDF (reference sequence). V dropped 2 bases and J dropped 2; count of bases not matched to a gene: 12. The CDR3 sequence is 18 residues long. The CDR3 region is CATSRRFSSGQGTYEQYF. Written as DNA, the CDR3 is TGTGCCACCAGCAGACGATTCTCCTCGGGACAGGGGACCTACGAGCAGTACTTC. Looking up the rest from reference TRBV15 and TRBJ2-7 gives the full variable domain: DAMVIQNPRYQVTQFGKPVTLSCSQTLNHNVMYWYQQKSSQAPKLLFHYYDKDFNNEADTPDNFQSRRPNTSFCFLDIRSPGLGDTAMYLCATSRRFSSGQGTYEQYFGPGTRLTVT.

V gene TRBV29-1 combines with J gene TRBJ2-5; D assignment may be TRBD1 or TRBD2 (6 bases each). V lost 6 bases to trimming and J lost 5 bases, with 22 bases between them. This CDR3 comprises 15 residues. Germline V gene lookup returns CDR1 SQVTM and CDR2 ANQGSEA. The CDR3 spells CSVGSSRGEGETQYF. The CDR3 coding sequence is TGCAGCGTCGGGTCCTCAAGGGGGGAAGGGGAGACCCAGTACTTC.

This sequence joins TRBV6-5 and TRBJ1-4; D uncertain. In germline, CDR1 is MNHEY, CDR2 SVGAGI. V lost 0 bases, J lost 3 bases, and 8 bases lay in between. The CDR3 sequence is 15 residues long. CDR3 residues: CASSYSGFPNEKLFF. CDR3 nucleotides: TGTGCCAGCAGTTACTCTGGGTTCCCTAATGAAAAACTGTTTTTT.

This clonotype appeared a single time. The rearrangement joins TRBV5-5 to TRBJ2-2; maybe TRBD1 (5 bases). Trimming left V 2 bases short and J 4 bases short, with 12 bases between. The CDR3 sequence is 15 residues long. Looked up from germline, CDR1 is SGHKS and CDR2 is YYEKEE (reference sequence). The CDR3 reads CASSFRFQGTGELFF. CDR3 bases: TGTGCCAGCAGCTTTCGGTTTCAGGGCACCGGGGAGCTGTTTTTT.

V is TRBV29-1 and J is TRBJ2-7; D is unresolved. Germline CDR1 SQVTM, CDR2 ANQGSEA. The CDR3 runs to 13 residues. Trimming pared 3 bases from V and 0 bases from J, leaving 9 bases between. The CDR3 protein is CSVDTPGSYEQYF. CDR3 sequence (DNA): TGCAGCGTTGACACACCGGGCTCCTACGAGCAGTACTTC.

CDR3 coding DNA: TGCGCCAGCAGCCAATCCGGACTTAACTATGGCTACACCTTC. Amino acids: CASSQSGLNYGYTF. This sequence joins TRBV4-3 and TRBJ1-2; D not certain. Germline V lookup: CDR1 LGHNA, CDR2 YSLEER. This CDR3 is 14 amino acids long. Trimming pared 2 bases from V and 1 base from J, leaving 8 bases between.

This chain uses TRBV3-1 with TRBJ1-2; D uncertain. The CDR3 extends over 14 amino acids. V lost 0 bases and J lost 7, with 12 bases in between. Germline-derived CDR1 and CDR2 are LGHDT and YNNKEL (reference sequence). CDR3: CASSQETGKRGYTF. The DNA for the CDR3 is TGTGCCAGCAGCCAAGAAACGGGAAAGCGTGGCTACACCTTC.

This chain links TRBV19 with TRBJ1-2; D remains ambiguous. The V gene lost 7 bases and the J gene lost 2 bases, with 11 bases spanning the gap. CDR3 length: 13 residues. Germline values: CDR1 LNHDA, CDR2 SQIVND (reference sequence). The CDR3 coding sequence is TGTGCCAGTACCAAAGCCGGGAACTATGGCTACACCTTC. Translating it yields CASTKAGNYGYTF.

The rearrangement links TRBV7-9 to TRBJ2-7, with D unresolved. Germline V lookup: CDR1 SEHNR, CDR2 FQNEAQ (reference sequence). The CDR3 contains 11 residues. The V end lost 3 bases, the J end lost 4 bases, and 4 bases lay between the germline ends. CDR3 sequence: CASSLSYEQYF. The CDR3 coding sequence is TGTGCCAGCAGCTTGAGTTACGAGCAGTACTTC.

The V gene is TRBV6-5, the J gene TRBJ2-3; possibly TRBD2 for D (7 bases). CDR1 is MNHEY, CDR2 SVGAGI, per germline. The CDR3 has 15 amino acids. Between the trimmed V and J ends, which lost 5 bases and 4 bases, there was a span of 16 bases. The CDR3 DNA sequence: TGTGCCAGCAGTCCCTGGGGAGGGGGGGCAGATACGCAGTATTTT. Residues: CASSPWGGGADTQYF.

This chain joins TRBV9 and TRBJ2-1; 8 positions match TRBD2. The germline gives CDR1 SGDLS, CDR2 YYNGEE. The CDR3 contains 14 residues. V dropped 5 bases and J dropped 5; count of bases not matched to a gene: 6. The CDR3 here is CASSRAGANNEQFF. CDR3 sequence (DNA): TGTGCCAGCAGTAGAGCGGGGGCGAACAATGAGCAGTTCTTC.

The gene calls are TRBV20-1 and TRBJ2-2; possibly TRBD2 for D (6 bases). Germline V gene lookup returns CDR1 DFQATT and CDR2 SNEGSKA (reference sequence). Trimming left V 5 bases short and J 7 bases short, with 17 bases between. This CDR3 is 14 amino acids long. For the CDR3, the DNA is TGCAGTGCTTCGGGGAGGAGGGATAACGGGGAGCTGTTTTTT. Protein sequence: CSASGRRDNGELFF.

The chain carries TRBV12-3 or TRBV12-4 and TRBJ2-1; D not resolved. Trimming shortened V by 10 bases and J by 10 bases, and 11 bases separated the two germline ends. The CDR3 loop spans 10 amino acids. The CDR3 DNA sequence: TGTGCCACCCACCGGGCCGAGCAGTTCTTC. This codes for CATHRAEQFF.

The chain joins TRBV29-1 to TRBJ2-7; D unclear. V dropped 2 bases and J dropped 3 bases, with 14 bases sitting between them. Germline CDR1 is SQVTM and CDR2 is ANQGSEA. The CDR3 loop spans 14 amino acids. CDR3: CSVELSKLNYEQYF. For the CDR3, the DNA is TGCAGCGTTGAATTGTCGAAATTAAACTACGAGCAGTACTTC.

The J gene is TRBJ1-5, the V gene TRBV5-5; D call uncertain. The CDR3 runs to 16 residues. V lost 1 base and J lost 4, with 15 bases in between. Germline V gives CDR1 SGHKS, CDR2 YYEKEE (reference sequence). The CDR3: CASSLMAPVANQPQHF. The CDR3 DNA follows: TGTGCCAGCAGCTTGATGGCTCCCGTCGCAAATCAGCCCCAGCATTTT.

The J gene is TRBJ2-7, the V gene TRBV7-9; D is uncertain. V lost 3 bases and J lost 4, with 7 bases in between. CDR1 and CDR2 from the germline V gene are SEHNR and FQNEAQ (reference sequence). This CDR3 is 12 amino acids long. CDR3 loop: CASSFGSYEQYF. DNA for the CDR3: TGTGCCAGCAGCTTTGGATCTTACGAGCAGTACTTC.

The V gene is TRBV9, the J gene TRBJ1-1, with TRBD1 as a possible D gene (6 bases). Trimming took 0 bases from V and 3 from J, leaving 9 bases between them. CDR3 size: 14 residues. Germline V gene sequence: CDR1 SGDLS, CDR2 YYNGEE. The CDR3 DNA sequence: TGTGCCAGCAGCGTAGAACAGGGCCACACTGAAGCTTTCTTT. Translation gives CASSVEQGHTEAFF.

The chain recombines TRBV3-1 with TRBJ2-7, with D possibly TRBD2 on 5 matching bases. Per the germline V gene, CDR1 is LGHDT and CDR2 is YNNKEL (reference sequence). The CDR3 runs to 12 residues. Trimming took off 6 bases at V and 7 bases at J, with 13 bases between the two ends. The CDR3 protein is CASSPSPREQYF. The CDR3 bases are TGTGCCAGCAGTCCTAGCCCTAGGGAGCAGTACTTC.